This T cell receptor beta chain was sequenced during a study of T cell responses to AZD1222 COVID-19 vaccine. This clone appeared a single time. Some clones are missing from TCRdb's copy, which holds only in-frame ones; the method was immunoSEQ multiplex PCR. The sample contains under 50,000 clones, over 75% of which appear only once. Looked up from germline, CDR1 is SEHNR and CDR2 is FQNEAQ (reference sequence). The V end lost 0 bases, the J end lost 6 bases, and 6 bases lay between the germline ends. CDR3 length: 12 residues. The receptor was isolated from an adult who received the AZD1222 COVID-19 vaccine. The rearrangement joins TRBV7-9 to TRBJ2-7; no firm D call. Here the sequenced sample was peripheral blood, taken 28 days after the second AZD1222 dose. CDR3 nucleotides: TGTGCCAGCAGCTTAGCGGCCAGCGAGCAGTACTTC. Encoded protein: CASSLAASEQYF.